This T cell receptor (beta chain) emerged from a study of blood T cell repertoires in COVID-19. Background on the study: The United States, Italy and Spain supplied acute and convalescent COVID-19 samples. Nucleic acid was either cDNA or gDNA, and it came from T cells, B-cell-depleted T cells, or PBMCs.

This CDR3 comprises 14 residues. The J segment lost 4 bases and the V segment lost 6 bases, leaving 8 bases of the junction unmatched. Germline V lookup: CDR1 MNHEY, CDR2 SVGEGT. Study processing details: Cell counts per sample came from amplifying reference gene primers. Profiling relied on immunoSEQ multiplex PCR, and the TCRdb table lists in-frame clones only, not all of them. V, J and clone size are those of that table, while D and trimming were read from the DNA. The sample yields 240,000 or so clones, around 84% seen once. This rearrangement joins TRBV6-2 or TRBV6-3 to TRBJ2-5, with TRBD1 identical over 7 bases. The sample taken for sequencing was peripheral blood. The receptor's source is a woman aged 70 to 79 with active or convalescent COVID-19. CDR3 DNA: TGTGCCAGCAGCTCACAGGGGACGGGAGAGACCCAGTACTTC. Its protein is CASSSQGTGETQYF.